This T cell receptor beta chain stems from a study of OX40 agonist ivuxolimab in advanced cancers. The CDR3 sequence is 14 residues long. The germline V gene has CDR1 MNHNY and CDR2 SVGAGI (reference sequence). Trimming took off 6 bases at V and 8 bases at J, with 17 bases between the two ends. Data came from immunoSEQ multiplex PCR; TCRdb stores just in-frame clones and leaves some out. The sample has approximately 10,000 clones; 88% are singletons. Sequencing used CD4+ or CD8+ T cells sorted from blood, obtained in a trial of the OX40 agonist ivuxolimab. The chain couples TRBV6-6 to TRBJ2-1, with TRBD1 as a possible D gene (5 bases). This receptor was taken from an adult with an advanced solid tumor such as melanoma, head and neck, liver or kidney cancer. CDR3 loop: CASRQTELDDEQFF. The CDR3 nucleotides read TGTGCCAGCAGGCAGACAGAGCTGGACGATGAGCAGTTCTTC.